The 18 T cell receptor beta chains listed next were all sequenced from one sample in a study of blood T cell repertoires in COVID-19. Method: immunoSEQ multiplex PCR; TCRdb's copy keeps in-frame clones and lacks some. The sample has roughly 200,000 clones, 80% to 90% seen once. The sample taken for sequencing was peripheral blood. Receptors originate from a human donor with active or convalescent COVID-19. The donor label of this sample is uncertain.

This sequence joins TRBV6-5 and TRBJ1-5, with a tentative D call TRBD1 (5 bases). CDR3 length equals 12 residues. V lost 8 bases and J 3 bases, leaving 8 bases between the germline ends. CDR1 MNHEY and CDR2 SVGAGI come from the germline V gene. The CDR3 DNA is TGTGCCAGCGGGGCGTTCAATCAGCCCCAGCATTTT. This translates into CASGAFNQPQHF.

This chain's CDR3 is CASSSGTTGNTIYF. In DNA form, the CDR3 reads TGTGCCAGCAGCTCCGGGACAACGGGAAACACCATATATTTT. The chain recombines TRBV7-9 with TRBJ1-3; possibly TRBD1 for D (6 bases). The CDR3 contains 14 residues. V gave up 4 bases and J gave up 4 bases, with 11 bases separating them. In germline, CDR1 is SEHNR, CDR2 FQNEAQ (reference sequence).

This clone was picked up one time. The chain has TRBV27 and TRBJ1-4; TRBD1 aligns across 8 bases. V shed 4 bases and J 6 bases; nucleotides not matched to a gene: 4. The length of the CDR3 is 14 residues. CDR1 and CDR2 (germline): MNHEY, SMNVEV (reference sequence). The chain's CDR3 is CASSSGGVDEKLFF. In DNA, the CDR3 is TGTGCCAGCAGTTCAGGGGGCGTAGATGAAAAACTGTTTTTT.

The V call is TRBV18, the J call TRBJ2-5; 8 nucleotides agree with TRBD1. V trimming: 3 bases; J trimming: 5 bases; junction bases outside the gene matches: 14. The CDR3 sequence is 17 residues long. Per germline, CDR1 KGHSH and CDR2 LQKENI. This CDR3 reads CASSPLPTQGAGETQYF. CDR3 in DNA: TGTGCCAGCTCACCCCTCCCCACTCAGGGGGCTGGGGAGACCCAGTACTTC.

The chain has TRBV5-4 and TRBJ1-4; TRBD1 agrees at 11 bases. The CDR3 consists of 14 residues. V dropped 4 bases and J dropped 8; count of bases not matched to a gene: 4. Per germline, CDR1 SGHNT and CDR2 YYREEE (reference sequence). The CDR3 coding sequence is TGTGCCAGCAGCAGGGACAGGGGGAGCGAAAAACTGTTTTTT. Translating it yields CASSRDRGSEKLFF. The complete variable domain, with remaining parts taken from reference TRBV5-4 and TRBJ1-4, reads ETGVTQSPTHLIKTRGQQVTLRCSSQSGHNTVSWYQQALGQGPQFIFQYYREEENGRGNFPPRFSGLQFPNYSSELNVNALELDDSALYLCASSRDRGSEKLFFGSGTQLSVL.

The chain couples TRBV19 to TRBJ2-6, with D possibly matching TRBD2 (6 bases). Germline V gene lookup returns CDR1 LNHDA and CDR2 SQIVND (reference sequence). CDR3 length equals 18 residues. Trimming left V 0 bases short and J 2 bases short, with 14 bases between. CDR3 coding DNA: TGTGCCAGTAGTATAGATTATCATGGCGGGGCTGGGGCCAACGTCCTGACTTTC. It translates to CASSIDYHGGAGANVLTF.

The CDR3 reads CAWSDGLNEKLFF. The CDR3 region has the DNA TGTGCCTGGAGTGACGGACTCAATGAAAAACTGTTTTTT. The chain employs TRBV30 and TRBJ1-4; D not resolved. Germline-derived CDR1 and CDR2 are GTSNPN and SVGIG (reference sequence). The CDR3 extends over 13 amino acids. Trimming shortened V by 1 base and J by 5 bases, and 8 bases separated the two germline ends.

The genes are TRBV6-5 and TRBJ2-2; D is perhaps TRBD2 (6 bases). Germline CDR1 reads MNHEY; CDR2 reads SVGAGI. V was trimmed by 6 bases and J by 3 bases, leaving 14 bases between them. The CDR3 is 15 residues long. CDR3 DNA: TGTGCCAGCAGGCTACTTGGCGGGGACACCGGGGAGCTGTTTTTT. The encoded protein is CASRLLGGDTGELFF.

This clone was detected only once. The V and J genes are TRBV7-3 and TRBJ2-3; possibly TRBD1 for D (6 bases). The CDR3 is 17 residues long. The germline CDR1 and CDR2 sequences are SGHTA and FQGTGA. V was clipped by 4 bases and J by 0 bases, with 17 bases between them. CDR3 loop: CASSSTLTGLSTDTQYF. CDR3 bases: TGTGCCAGCAGCTCCACTCTAACAGGGTTGAGCACAGATACGCAGTATTTT.

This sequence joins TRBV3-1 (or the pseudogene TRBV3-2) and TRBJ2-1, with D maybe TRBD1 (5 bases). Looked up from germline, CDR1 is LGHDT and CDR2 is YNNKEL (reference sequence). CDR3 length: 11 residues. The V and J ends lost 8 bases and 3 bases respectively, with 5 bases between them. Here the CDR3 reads CASQGYNEQFF. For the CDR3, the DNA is TGTGCCAGCCAGGGCTACAATGAGCAGTTCTTC.

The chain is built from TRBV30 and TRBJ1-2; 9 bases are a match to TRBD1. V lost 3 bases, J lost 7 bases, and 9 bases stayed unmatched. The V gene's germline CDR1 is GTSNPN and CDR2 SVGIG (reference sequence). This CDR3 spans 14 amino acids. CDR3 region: CAWSVQGAPSGYTF. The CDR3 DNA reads TGTGCCTGGAGCGTACAGGGGGCTCCATCTGGCTACACCTTC. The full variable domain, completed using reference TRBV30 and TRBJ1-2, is SQTIHQWPATLVQPVGSPLSLECTVEGTSNPNLYWYRQAAGRGLQLLFYSVGIGQISSEVPQNLSASRPQDRQFILSSKKLLLSDSGFYLCAWSVQGAPSGYTFGSGTRLTVV.

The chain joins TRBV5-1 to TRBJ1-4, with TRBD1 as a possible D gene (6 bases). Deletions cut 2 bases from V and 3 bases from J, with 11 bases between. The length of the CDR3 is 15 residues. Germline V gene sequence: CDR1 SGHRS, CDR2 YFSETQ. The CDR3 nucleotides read TGCGCCAGCAGCTTACTGGCAGGGGCTAATGAAAAACTGTTTTTT. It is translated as CASSLLAGANEKLFF. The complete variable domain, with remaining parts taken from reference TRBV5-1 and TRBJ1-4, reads KAGVTQTPRYLIKTRGQQVTLSCSPISGHRSVSWYQQTPGQGLQFLFEYFSETQRNKGNFPGRFSGRQFSNSRSEMNVSTLELGDSALYLCASSLLAGANEKLFFGSGTQLSVL.

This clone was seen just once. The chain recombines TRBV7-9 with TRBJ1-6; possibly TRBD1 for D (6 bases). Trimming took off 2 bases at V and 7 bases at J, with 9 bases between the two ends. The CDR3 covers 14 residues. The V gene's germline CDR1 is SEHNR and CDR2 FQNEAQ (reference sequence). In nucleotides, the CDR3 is TGTGCCAGCAGCTTAACAGGGCTAAATTCACCCCTCCACTTT. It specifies CASSLTGLNSPLHF.

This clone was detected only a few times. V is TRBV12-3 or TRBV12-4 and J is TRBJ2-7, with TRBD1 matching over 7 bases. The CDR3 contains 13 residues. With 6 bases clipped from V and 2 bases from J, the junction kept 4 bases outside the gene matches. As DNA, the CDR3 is TGTGCCAGCAGCTACACAGGGGCCTACGAGCAGTACTTC. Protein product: CASSYTGAYEQYF.

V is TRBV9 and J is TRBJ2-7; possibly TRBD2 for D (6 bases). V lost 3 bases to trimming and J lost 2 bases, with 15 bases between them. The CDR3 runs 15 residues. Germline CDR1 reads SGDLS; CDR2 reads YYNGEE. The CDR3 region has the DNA TGTGCCAGCAGCGCTTCCGGGACTGGTACCTACGAGCAGTACTTC. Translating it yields CASSASGTGTYEQYF.

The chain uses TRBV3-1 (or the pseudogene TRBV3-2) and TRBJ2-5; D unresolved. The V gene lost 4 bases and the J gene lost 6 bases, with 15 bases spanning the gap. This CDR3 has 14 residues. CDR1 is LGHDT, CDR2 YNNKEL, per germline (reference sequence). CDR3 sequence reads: CASSPVTGRQTQYF. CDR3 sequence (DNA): TGTGCCAGCAGCCCCGTTACTGGGCGACAGACCCAGTACTTC.

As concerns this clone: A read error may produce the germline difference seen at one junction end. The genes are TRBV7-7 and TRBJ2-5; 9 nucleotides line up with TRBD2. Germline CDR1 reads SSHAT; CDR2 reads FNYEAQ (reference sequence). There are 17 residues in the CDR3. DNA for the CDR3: TGTGCTAGCAGCTTAGGGCCCACTAGCGGGTTCCAAGAGACCCAGTACTTC. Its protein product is CASSLGPTSGFQETQYF.

The CDR3 region is CAILPRGGTSGNANTGELFF. The CDR3 DNA reads as TGTGCCATCCTCCCCCGCGGGGGGACTAGCGGGAACGCGAACACCGGGGAGCTGTTTTTT. V gene TRBV2 combines with J gene TRBJ2-2, with TRBD2 matching over 13 bases. This CDR3 comprises 20 residues. The V gene end was trimmed by 10 bases and the J gene end by 0 bases; junction bases not matched to a gene: 17. Germline V lookup: CDR1 SNHLY, CDR2 FYNNEI. The whole variable domain, remainder taken from reference TRBV2 and TRBJ2-2, is EPEVTQTPSHQVTQMGQEVILRCVPISNHLYFYWYRQILGQKVEFLVSFYNNEISEKSEIFDDQFSVERPDGSNFTLKIRSTKLEDSAMYFCAILPRGGTSGNANTGELFFGEGSRLTVL.